This T cell receptor beta chain was documented in a study of cytomegalovirus exposure and HLA in healthy donors. Whole-study results and caveats: Some TCR beta chains (roughly 160 of them) were listed as cytomegalovirus-associated. The authors confirmed in vitro that a few CMV-associated chains were specific for CMV antigens. Some public TCRs appeared in many individuals, while most sequences were rare.

To note about this clone: Its target is not known. A read error may produce the germline difference seen at one junction end.

PCR primers comprised 60 Vbeta and 13 Jbeta primers. Original handling: Later reanalysis found 75 million to 100 million unique TCR beta chains, around 11 million of them shared. The method was immunoSEQ multiplex PCR; TCRdb's version includes in-frame clones alone and lacks a portion of them. V and J calls and clone size are given by that table; D and trimming were obtained from the DNA. The sample lists around 130,000 clones; about four fifths were seen once. The specimen was PBMCs. This receptor was identified in a woman aged 40 to 50 in good health and CMV-seronegative.

CDR3: CSSSFRTSELTDTQYF. The CDR3, as DNA: TGTTCCAGCAGCTTCCGAACTAGCGAGCTCACAGATACGCAGTATTTT. The chain couples TRBV7-9 to TRBJ2-3; 7 positions agree with TRBD2. The CDR3 covers 16 residues. Germline CDR1 SEHNR, CDR2 FQNEAQ (reference sequence).